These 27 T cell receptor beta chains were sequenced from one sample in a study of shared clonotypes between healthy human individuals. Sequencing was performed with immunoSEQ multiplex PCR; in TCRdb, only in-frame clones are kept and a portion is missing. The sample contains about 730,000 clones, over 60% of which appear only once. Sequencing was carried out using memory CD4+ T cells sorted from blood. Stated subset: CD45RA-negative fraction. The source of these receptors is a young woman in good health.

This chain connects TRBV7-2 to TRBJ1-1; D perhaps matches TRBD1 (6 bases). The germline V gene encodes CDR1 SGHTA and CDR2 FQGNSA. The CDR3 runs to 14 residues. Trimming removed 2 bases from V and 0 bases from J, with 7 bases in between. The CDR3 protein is CASSLQGLNTEAFF. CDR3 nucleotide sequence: TGTGCCAGCAGCTTACAGGGGTTGAACACTGAAGCTTTCTTT.

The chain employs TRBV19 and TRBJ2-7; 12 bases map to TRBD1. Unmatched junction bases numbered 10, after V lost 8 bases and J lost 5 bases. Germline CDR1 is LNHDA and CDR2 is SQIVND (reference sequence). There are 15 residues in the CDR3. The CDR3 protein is CASRPGTGGFDEQYF. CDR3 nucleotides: TGTGCCAGTCGCCCTGGGACAGGGGGCTTCGACGAGCAGTACTTC.

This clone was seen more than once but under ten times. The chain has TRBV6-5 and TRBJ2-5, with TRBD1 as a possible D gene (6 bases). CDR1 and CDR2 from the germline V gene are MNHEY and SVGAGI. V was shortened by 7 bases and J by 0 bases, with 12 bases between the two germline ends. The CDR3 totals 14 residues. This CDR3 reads CASKHRDHQETQYF. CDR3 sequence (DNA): TGTGCCAGCAAACACAGGGACCACCAAGAGACCCAGTACTTC.

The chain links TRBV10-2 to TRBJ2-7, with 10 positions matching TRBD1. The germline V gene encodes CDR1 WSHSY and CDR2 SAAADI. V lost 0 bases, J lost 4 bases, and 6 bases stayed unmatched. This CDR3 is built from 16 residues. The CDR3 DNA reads TGCGCCAGCAGTGAGTCCTCGGGGACAGGGGCTTACGAGCAGTACTTC. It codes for CASSESSGTGAYEQYF.

CDR3 DNA sequence: TGCGGGAGCAGCTTGGGGAGAGCTAACACCGGGGAGCTGTTTTTT. Amino acid sequence: CGSSLGRANTGELFF. The J gene is TRBJ2-2, the V gene TRBV5-1, with D possibly TRBD2 on 5 matching bases. In germline, CDR1 is SGHRS, CDR2 YFSETQ. The CDR3 is 15 residues long.

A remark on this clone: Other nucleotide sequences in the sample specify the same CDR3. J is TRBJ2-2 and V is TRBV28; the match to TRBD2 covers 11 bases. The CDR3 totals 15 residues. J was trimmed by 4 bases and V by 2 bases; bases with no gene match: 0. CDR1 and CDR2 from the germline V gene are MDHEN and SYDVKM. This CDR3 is CASSLGTSGTGELFF. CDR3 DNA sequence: TGTGCCAGCAGTTTAGGGACTAGCGGCACCGGGGAGCTGTTTTTT.

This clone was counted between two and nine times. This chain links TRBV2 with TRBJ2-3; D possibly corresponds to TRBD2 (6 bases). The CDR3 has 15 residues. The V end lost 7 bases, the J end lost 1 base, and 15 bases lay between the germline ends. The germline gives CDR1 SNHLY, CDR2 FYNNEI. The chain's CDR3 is CASTLEGGGTDTQYF. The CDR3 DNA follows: TGTGCCAGCACCCTTGAGGGCGGGGGCACAGATACGCAGTATTTT.

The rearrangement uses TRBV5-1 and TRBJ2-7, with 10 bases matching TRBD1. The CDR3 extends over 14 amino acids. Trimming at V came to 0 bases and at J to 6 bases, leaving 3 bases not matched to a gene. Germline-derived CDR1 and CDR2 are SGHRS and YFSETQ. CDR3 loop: CASSLVDRGTEQYF. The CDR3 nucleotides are TGCGCCAGCAGCTTGGTGGACAGGGGGACCGAGCAGTACTTC.

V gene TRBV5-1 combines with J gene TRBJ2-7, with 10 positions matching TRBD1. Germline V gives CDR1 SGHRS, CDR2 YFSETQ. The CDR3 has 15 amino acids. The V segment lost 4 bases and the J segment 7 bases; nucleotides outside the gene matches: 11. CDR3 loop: CASSPRQGAAGEQYF. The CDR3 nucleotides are TGCGCCAGCAGCCCTAGACAGGGGGCGGCGGGGGAGCAGTACTTC.

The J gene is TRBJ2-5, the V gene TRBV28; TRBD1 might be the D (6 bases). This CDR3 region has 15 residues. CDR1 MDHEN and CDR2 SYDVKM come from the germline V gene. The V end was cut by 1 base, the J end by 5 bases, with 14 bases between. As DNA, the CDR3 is TGTGCCAGCAGTTTATTTGACAGGTCTGGGGAGACCCAGTACTTC. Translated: CASSLFDRSGETQYF.

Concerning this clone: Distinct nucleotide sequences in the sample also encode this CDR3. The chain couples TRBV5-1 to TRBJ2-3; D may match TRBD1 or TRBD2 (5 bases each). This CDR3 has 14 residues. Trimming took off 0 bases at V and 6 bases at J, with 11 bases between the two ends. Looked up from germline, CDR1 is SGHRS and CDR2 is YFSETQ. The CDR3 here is CASSLGGEGDTQYF. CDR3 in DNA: TGCGCCAGCAGCTTGGGGGGCGAGGGTGATACGCAGTATTTT.

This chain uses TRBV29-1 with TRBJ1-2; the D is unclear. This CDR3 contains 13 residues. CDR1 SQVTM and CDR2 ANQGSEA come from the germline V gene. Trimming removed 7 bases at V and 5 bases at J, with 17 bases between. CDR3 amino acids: CSAAPGSLYGYTF. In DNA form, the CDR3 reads TGCAGCGCCGCTCCGGGGAGTTTATATGGCTACACCTTC.

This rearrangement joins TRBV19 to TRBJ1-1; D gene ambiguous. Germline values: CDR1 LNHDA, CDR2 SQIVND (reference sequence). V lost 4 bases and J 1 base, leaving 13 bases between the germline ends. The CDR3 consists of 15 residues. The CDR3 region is CASSNLAPENTEAFF. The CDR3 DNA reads TGTGCCAGTAGTAACCTCGCACCCGAGAACACTGAAGCTTTCTTT.

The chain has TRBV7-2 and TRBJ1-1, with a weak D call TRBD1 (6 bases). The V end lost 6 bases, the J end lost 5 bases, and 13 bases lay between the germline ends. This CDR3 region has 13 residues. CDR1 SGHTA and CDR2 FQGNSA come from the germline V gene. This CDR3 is CASSRQAWTEAFF. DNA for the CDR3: TGTGCCAGCAGTCGACAGGCGTGGACTGAAGCTTTCTTT.

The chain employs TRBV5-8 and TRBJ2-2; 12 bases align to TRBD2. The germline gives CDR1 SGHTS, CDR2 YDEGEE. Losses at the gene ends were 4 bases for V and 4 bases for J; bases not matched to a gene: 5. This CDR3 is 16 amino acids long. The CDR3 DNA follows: TGTGCCAGCAGCCAAACGACTAGCGGGAGCACCGGGGAGCTGTTTTTT. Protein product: CASSQTTSGSTGELFF. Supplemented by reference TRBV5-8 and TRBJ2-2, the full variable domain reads EAGVTQSPTHLIKTRGQQATLRCSPISGHTSVYWYQQALGLGLQFLLWYDEGEERNRGNFPPRFSGRQFPNYSSELNVNALELEDSALYLCASSQTTSGSTGELFFGEGSRLTVL.

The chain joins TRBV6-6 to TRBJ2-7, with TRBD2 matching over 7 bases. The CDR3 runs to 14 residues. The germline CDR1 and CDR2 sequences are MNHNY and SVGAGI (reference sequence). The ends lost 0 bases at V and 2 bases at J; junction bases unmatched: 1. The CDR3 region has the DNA TGTGCCAGCAGTTACTCGGGGGGGACCTACGAGCAGTACTTC. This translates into CASSYSGGTYEQYF.

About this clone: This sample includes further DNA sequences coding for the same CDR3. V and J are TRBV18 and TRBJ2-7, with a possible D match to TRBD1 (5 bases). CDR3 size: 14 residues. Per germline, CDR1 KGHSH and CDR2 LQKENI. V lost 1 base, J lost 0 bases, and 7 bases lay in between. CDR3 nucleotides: TGTGCCAGCTCACCACGACAGAGCTCCTACGAGCAGTACTTC. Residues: CASSPRQSSYEQYF.

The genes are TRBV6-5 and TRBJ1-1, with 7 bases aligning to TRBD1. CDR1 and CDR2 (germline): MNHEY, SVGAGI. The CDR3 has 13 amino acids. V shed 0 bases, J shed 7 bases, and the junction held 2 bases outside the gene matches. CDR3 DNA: TGTGCCAGCAGTTACTCCCAGGGGGTTGAAGCTTTCTTT. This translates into CASSYSQGVEAFF.

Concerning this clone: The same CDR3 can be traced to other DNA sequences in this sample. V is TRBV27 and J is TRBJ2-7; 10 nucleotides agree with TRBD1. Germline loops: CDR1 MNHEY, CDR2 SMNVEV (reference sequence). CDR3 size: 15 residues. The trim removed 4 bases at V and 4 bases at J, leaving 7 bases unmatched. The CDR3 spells CASSSSGQGTYEQYF. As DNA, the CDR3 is TGTGCCAGCAGTTCATCGGGACAGGGGACGTACGAGCAGTACTTC.

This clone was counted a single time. The CDR3 sequence is CASSLREWLWDEQFF. The CDR3 DNA is TGCGCCAGCAGCTTGCGGGAGTGGTTGTGGGATGAGCAGTTCTTC. The J gene is TRBJ2-1, the V gene TRBV5-1; the D gene is possibly TRBD2 (6 bases). This CDR3 comprises 15 residues. Germline V gene lookup returns CDR1 SGHRS and CDR2 YFSETQ. V lost 1 base, J lost 8 bases, and 16 bases lay in between.

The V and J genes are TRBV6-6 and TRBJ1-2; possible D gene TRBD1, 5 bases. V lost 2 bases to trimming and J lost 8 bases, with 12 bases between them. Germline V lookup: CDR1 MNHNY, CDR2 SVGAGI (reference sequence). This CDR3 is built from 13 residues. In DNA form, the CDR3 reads TGTGCCAGCAGTTACGACAGTTACAGCGGCTACACCTTC. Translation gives CASSYDSYSGYTF.

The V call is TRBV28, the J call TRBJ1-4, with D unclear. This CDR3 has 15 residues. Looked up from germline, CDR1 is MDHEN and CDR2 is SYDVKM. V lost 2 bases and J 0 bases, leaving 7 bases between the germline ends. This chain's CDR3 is CASSLDQSTNEKLFF. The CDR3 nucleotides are TGTGCCAGCAGTTTAGATCAATCAACTAATGAAAAACTGTTTTTT.

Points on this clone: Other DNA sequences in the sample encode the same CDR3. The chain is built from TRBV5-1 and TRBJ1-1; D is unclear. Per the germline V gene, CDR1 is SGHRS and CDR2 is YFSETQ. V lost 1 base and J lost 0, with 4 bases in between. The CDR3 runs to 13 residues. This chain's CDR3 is CASSLNLNTEAFF. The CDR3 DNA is TGCGCCAGCAGCTTGAATTTGAACACTGAAGCTTTCTTT.

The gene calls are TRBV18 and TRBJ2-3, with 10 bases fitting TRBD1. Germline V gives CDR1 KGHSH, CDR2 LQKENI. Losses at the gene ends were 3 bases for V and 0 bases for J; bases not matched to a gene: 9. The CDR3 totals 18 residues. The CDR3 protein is CASSPWDRGTTSTDTQYF. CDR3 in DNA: TGTGCCAGCTCACCGTGGGACAGGGGAACAACTAGCACAGATACGCAGTATTTT.

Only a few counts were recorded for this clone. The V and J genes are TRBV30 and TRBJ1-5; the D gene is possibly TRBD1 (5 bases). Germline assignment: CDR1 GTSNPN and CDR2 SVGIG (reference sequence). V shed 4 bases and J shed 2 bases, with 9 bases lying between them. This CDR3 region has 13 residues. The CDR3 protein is CAWIGGGNQPQHF. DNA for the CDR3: TGTGCCTGGATTGGGGGGGGCAATCAGCCCCAGCATTTT.

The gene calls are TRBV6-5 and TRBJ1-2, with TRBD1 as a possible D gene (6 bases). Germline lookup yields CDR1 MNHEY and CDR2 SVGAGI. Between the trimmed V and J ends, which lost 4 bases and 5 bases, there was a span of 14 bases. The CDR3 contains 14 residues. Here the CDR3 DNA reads TGTGCCAGCAGTTCCCCAGGGGCGCGGTATGGCTACACCTTC. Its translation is CASSSPGARYGYTF.

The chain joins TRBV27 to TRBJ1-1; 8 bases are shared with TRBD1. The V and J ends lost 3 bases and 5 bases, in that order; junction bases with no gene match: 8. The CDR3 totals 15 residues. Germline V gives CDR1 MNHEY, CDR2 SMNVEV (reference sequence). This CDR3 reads CASSFRQGAPTEAFF. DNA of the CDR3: TGTGCCAGCAGTTTTCGGCAGGGGGCACCAACTGAAGCTTTCTTT.